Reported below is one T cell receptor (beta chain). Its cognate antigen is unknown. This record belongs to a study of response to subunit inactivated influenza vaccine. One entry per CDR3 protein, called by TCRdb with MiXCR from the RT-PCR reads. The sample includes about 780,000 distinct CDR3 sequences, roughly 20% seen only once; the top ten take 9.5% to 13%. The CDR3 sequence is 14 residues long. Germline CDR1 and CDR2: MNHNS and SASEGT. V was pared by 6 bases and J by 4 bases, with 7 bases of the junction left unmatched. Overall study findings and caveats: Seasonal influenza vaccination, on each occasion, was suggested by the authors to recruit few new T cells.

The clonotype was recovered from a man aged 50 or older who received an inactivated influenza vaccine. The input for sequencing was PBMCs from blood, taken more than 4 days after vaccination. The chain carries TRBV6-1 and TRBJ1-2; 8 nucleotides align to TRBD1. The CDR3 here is CASSHQGAGYGYTF. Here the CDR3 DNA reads TGTGCCAGCAGCCACCAGGGGGCCGGCTATGGCTACACCTTC.